This TCR beta chain was captured by sequencing in a study of control samples from healthy donors and cancer patients. Looked up from germline, CDR1 is MNHNS and CDR2 is SASEGT. V was cut by 2 bases and J by 6 bases, with 10 bases left in between. The length of the CDR3 is 13 residues. TCRdb's table, derived via immunoSEQ multiplex PCR, lists solely in-frame clones and lacks some. The data show about 98,000 clones, 92% seen once. The chain uses TRBV6-1 and TRBJ1-2; D perhaps matches TRBD1 (6 bases). Sample: blood. The TCR was taken from a woman aged 18-35 years in good health. The DNA for the CDR3 is TGTGCCAGCAGTGAACAGGGGTACGATGGCTACACCTTC. It encodes CASSEQGYDGYTF.